These 17 T cell receptor beta chains were sequenced from one sample in a study of T cell repertoires in cytomegalovirus infection. MiXCR, run by TCRdb on the reads, gives a single entry per CDR3 protein. This sample has roughly 150,000 distinct CDR3 sequences, with 15% to 20% found just once. Sequences were obtained from CD8+ T cells from PBMCs. Receptors originate from a human donor in good health (CMV status not recorded). Some clones in this sample may be carry-over from other donors' samples.

This clonotype appeared a few times. The CDR3 loop reads CASSLGRGVTGELFF. CDR3 sequence (DNA): TGTGCCAGCAGTTTAGGGCGGGGGGTCACCGGGGAGCTGTTTTTT. The chain recombines TRBV12-3 or TRBV12-4 with TRBJ2-2, with TRBD2 identical over 8 bases. The length of the CDR3 is 15 residues. V was clipped by 1 base and J by 4 bases; unmatched bases: 2.

This rearrangement joins TRBV4-1 to TRBJ2-2, with TRBD2 as a possible D gene (5 bases). The CDR3 runs to 15 residues. The germline V gene has CDR1 MGHRA and CDR2 YSYEKL. V lost 1 base to trimming and J lost 5 bases, with 11 bases between them. CDR3 in amino acids: CASSQVRTATGELFF. The DNA for the CDR3 is TGCGCCAGCAGCCAAGTTCGGACTGCAACCGGGGAGCTGTTTTTT.

The rearrangement uses TRBV20-1 and TRBJ2-6; D is unclear. CDR1 is DFQATT, CDR2 SNEGSKA, per germline (reference sequence). The germline V and J ends were trimmed by 5 bases and 2 bases, with 10 bases remaining between them. The CDR3 extends over 14 amino acids. CDR3 in DNA: TGCAGTGCTGCCGCTAGGGCTGGGGCCAACGTCCTGACTTTC. This encodes CSAAARAGANVLTF.

This clonotype was observed a few times. The chain recombines TRBV15 with TRBJ2-1; 10 positions match TRBD2. Germline trimming cut 0 bases from V and 8 bases from J; bases unmatched to any gene: 7. CDR1 LNHNV and CDR2 YYDKDF come from the germline V gene (reference sequence). This CDR3 is built from 16 residues. The CDR3, as DNA: TGTGCCACCAGCAGAGAGACTAGCGGGTGGATCGATGAGCAGTTCTTC. Protein: CATSRETSGWIDEQFF.

The rearrangement joins TRBV28 to TRBJ2-7; D is ambiguous. This CDR3 spans 15 amino acids. Looked up from germline, CDR1 is MDHEN and CDR2 is SYDVKM. V lost 2 bases, J lost 1 base, and 12 bases lay in between. In DNA, the CDR3 is TGTGCCAGCAGTTTAATGGTTGCATCTTCCTACGAGCAGTACTTC. This codes for CASSLMVASSYEQYF.

This clonotype has only a few counts. The chain recombines TRBV11-2 with TRBJ2-2, with TRBD1 matching 8 bases. The CDR3 runs to 15 residues. The J segment lost 4 bases and the V segment lost 2 bases, leaving 3 bases of the junction unmatched. The V gene's germline CDR1 is SGHAT and CDR2 FQNNGV. CDR3 coding DNA: TGTGCCAGCAGCTTAAGGGACAGGACCACCGGGGAGCTGTTTTTT. Protein product: CASSLRDRTTGELFF.

The rearrangement links TRBV28 to TRBJ1-4, with TRBD1 as a possible D gene (6 bases). CDR3 length: 13 amino acids. Germline lookup yields CDR1 MDHEN and CDR2 SYDVKM. Between the trimmed V and J ends, which lost 1 base and 15 bases, there was a span of 15 bases. The CDR3 DNA reads TGTGCCAGCAGTTTATCGCCCCAGGACAGTATGTTTTTT. This gives the protein CASSLSPQDSMFF.

The genes are TRBV29-1 and TRBJ1-5; D unclear. The CDR3 extends over 14 amino acids. Trimming cost V 4 bases and J 0 bases, with 10 bases left between them. Germline V gene data show CDR1 as SQVTM and CDR2 as ANQGSEA. For the CDR3, the DNA is TGCAGCGTTGTGGCGGACGATAGCAATCAGCCCCAGCATTTT. Its translation is CSVVADDSNQPQHF.

This rearrangement joins TRBV28 to TRBJ2-7, with 8 bases matching TRBD2. CDR3 length: 18 residues. Germline V gene sequence: CDR1 MDHEN, CDR2 SYDVKM. V trimming: 7 bases; J trimming: 7 bases; junction bases outside the gene matches: 24. The CDR3 sequence is CASNQPRRGETGLEEQYF. The CDR3 nucleotides read TGTGCCAGCAACCAGCCCCGGCGGGGGGAAACGGGCCTCGAGGAGCAGTACTTC.

V usage is TRBV6-2 or TRBV6-3 and J usage is TRBJ1-2, with D possibly being TRBD1 (6 bases). Trimming pared 5 bases from V and 4 bases from J, leaving 14 bases between. The CDR3 loop spans 14 amino acids. Germline values: CDR1 MNHEY, CDR2 SVGEGT. The CDR3 region is CASSPRTAVYGYTF. The CDR3 bases are TGTGCCAGCAGTCCGAGGACAGCGGTCTATGGCTACACCTTC.

The V call is TRBV2, the J call TRBJ2-2, with unresolved D. Germline CDR1 SNHLY, CDR2 FYNNEI. V lost 5 bases and J lost 7, with 14 bases in between. This CDR3 has 14 amino acids. The DNA for the CDR3 is TGTGCCAGCAGTCTGGAGCCTTTTGGCGGGGAGCTGTTTTTT. Translation gives CASSLEPFGGELFF.

This clonotype occurred many times. The chain employs TRBV20-1 and TRBJ2-7; TRBD2 matches 8 bases. With 0 bases clipped from V and 3 bases from J, the junction kept 4 bases outside the gene matches. The germline CDR1 and CDR2 sequences are DFQATT and SNEGSKA (reference sequence). There are 14 residues in the CDR3. CDR3 region: CSARELAEGYEQYF. The CDR3, as DNA: TGCAGTGCTAGAGAACTAGCGGAGGGCTACGAGCAGTACTTC.

This clonotype has only a few counts. The genes are TRBV29-1 and TRBJ2-6; D uncertain. Trimming cost V 4 bases and J 4 bases, with 8 bases left between them. The V gene's germline CDR1 is SQVTM and CDR2 ANQGSEA. The CDR3 loop spans 13 amino acids. The CDR3 sequence is CSVVPPGANVLTF. CDR3 sequence (DNA): TGCAGCGTTGTCCCACCCGGGGCCAACGTCCTGACTTTC.

J is TRBJ1-1 and V is TRBV5-6; 8 bases are shared with TRBD1. Germline V gives CDR1 SGHDT, CDR2 YYEEEE. The CDR3 has 14 amino acids. V dropped 5 bases and J dropped 5; count of bases not matched to a gene: 8. CDR3 residues: CASRVGQGRTEAFF. The CDR3 DNA reads as TGTGCCAGCAGGGTAGGACAGGGTAGGACTGAAGCTTTCTTT.

This chain connects TRBV7-9 to TRBJ2-1; D possibly matches TRBD1 or TRBD2 (5 bases each). Trimming removed 3 bases at V and 7 bases at J, with 13 bases between. Per germline, CDR1 SEHNR and CDR2 FQNEAQ (reference sequence). This CDR3 comprises 14 residues. This CDR3 reads CASSFYRDGNEQFF. The CDR3, as DNA: TGTGCCAGCAGCTTCTACCGGGACGGAAATGAGCAGTTCTTC.

This clonotype occurred many times. The DNA of the CDR3 is TGTGCCAGCATGCTTAGGGGAATCGTGAATGAGCAGTTCTTC. Translated: CASMLRGIVNEQFF. The chain is built from TRBV28 and TRBJ2-1; perhaps TRBD1 as D (5 bases). The ends were cut back, 7 bases at V and 7 bases at J, with 17 bases in the middle. This CDR3 region has 14 residues. Per germline, CDR1 MDHEN and CDR2 SYDVKM.

The V gene is TRBV2, the J gene TRBJ2-3; 8 bases are a match to TRBD2. With 6 bases clipped from V and 3 bases from J, the junction kept 11 bases outside the gene matches. The germline CDR1 and CDR2 sequences are SNHLY and FYNNEI. The CDR3 totals 16 residues. The chain's CDR3 is CASRGLNQRGTDTQYF. Here the CDR3 DNA reads TGTGCCAGCAGGGGTCTCAACCAGCGGGGGACAGATACGCAGTATTTT.